This T cell receptor (beta chain) was found in a study of blood T cell repertoires in COVID-19. The wider study: The United States, Italy and Spain provided the acute and convalescent COVID-19 samples.

The CDR3 contains 15 residues. The V end was cut by 0 bases, the J end by 0 bases, with 8 bases between. CDR1 is SGDLS, CDR2 YYNGEE, per germline. As handled by the study authors: Cell counts per sample came from amplifying reference gene primers. Using immunoSEQ multiplex PCR, the repertoire was profiled, and TCRdb retains in-frame clones only, with some absent. V, J and clone size derive from that table, while D and trimming were established from the DNA sequence. The repertoire holds approximately 120,000 clones, with approximately 82% as singletons. The sequenced sample was peripheral blood. The rearrangement joins TRBV9 to TRBJ2-3, with D maybe TRBD2 (5 bases). This receptor was taken from a woman aged 55-70 years with acute or convalescent COVID-19. The CDR3 here is CASSVDGGSTDTQYF. The CDR3 DNA follows: TGTGCCAGCAGCGTAGATGGCGGGAGCACAGATACGCAGTATTTT. The whole variable domain, remainder taken from reference TRBV9 and TRBJ2-3, is DSGVTQTPKHLITATGQRVTLRCSPRSGDLSVYWYQQSLDQGLQFLIQYYNGEERAKGNILERFSAQQFPDLHSELNLSSLELGDSALYFCASSVDGGSTDTQYFGPGTRLTVL.